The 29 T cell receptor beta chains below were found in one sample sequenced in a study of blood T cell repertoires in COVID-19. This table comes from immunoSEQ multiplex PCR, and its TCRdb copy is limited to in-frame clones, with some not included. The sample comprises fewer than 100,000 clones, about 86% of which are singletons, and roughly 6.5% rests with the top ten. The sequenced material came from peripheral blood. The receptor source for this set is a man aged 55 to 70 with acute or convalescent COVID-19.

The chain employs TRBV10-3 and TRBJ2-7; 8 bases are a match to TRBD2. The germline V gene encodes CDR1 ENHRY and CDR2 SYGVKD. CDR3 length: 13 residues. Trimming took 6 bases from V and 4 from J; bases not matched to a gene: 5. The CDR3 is CAIRSGSSYEQYF. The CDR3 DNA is TGTGCCATCAGGAGCGGGAGTAGTTACGAGCAGTACTTC.

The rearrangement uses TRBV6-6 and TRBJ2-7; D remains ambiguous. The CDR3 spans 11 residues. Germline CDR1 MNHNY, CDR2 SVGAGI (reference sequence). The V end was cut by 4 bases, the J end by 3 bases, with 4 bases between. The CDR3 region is CASSSNYEQYF. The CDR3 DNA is TGTGCCAGCAGTTCAAACTACGAGCAGTACTTC.

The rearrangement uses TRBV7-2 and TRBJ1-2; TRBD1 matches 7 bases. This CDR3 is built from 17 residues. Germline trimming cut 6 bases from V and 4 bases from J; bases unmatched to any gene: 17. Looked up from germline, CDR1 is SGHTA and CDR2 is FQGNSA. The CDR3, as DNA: TGTGCCAGCAGTACCCCGCAAGGACAGGTTGATTTCTATGGCTACACCTTC. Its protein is CASSTPQGQVDFYGYTF.

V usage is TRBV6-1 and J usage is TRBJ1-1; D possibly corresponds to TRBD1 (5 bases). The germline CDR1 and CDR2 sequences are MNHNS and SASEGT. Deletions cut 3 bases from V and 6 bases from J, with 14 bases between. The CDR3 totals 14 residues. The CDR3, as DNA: TGTGCCAGCAGTGATATTCACTCGGGGGCTGAAGCTTTCTTT. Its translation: CASSDIHSGAEAFF.

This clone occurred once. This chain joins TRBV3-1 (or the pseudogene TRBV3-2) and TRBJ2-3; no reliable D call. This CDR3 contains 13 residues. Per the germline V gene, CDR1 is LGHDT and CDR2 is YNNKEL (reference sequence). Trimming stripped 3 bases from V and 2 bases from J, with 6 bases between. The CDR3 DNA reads TGTGCCAGCAGCCACCTGTACACAGATACGCAGTATTTT. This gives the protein CASSHLYTDTQYF.

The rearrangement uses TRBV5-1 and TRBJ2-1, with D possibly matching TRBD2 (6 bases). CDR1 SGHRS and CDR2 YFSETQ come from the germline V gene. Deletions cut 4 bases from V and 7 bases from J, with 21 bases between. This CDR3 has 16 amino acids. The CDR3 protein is CASSAVTSPHGNEQFF. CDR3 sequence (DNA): TGCGCCAGCAGCGCCGTGACTAGTCCCCATGGGAATGAGCAGTTCTTC.

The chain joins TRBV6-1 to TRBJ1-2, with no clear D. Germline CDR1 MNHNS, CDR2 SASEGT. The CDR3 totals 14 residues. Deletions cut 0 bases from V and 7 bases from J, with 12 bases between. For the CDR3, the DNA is TGTGCCAGCAGTGAAGCGAGGGTTTCGCGTGGCTACACCTTC. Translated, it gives CASSEARVSRGYTF.

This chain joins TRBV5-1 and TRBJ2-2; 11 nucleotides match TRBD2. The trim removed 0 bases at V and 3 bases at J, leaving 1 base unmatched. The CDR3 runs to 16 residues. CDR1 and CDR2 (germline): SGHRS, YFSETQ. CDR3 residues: CASSLVLAGDTGELFF. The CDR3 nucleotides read TGCGCCAGCAGCTTGGTACTAGCGGGAGACACCGGGGAGCTGTTTTTT.

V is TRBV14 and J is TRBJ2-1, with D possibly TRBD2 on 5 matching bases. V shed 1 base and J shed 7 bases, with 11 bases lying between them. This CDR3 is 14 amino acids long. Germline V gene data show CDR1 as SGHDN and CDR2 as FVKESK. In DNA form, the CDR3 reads TGTGCCAGCAGCCAAGTGCGGAGGAGAAATGAGCAGTTCTTC. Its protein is CASSQVRRRNEQFF.

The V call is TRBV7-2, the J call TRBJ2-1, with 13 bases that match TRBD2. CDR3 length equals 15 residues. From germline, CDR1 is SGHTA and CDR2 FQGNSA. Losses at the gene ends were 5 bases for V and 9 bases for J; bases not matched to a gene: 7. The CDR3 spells CASSGRLAGGGEQFF. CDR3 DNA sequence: TGTGCCAGCAGCGGGAGACTAGCGGGGGGTGGTGAGCAGTTCTTC.

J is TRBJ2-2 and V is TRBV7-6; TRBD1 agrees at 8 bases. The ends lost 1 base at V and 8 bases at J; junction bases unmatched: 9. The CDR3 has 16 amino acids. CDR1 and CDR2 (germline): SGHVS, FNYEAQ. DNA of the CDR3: TGTGCCAGCAGCTTAGGGGTCGGACAGGGATCTGGGGAGCTGTTTTTT. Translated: CASSLGVGQGSGELFF.

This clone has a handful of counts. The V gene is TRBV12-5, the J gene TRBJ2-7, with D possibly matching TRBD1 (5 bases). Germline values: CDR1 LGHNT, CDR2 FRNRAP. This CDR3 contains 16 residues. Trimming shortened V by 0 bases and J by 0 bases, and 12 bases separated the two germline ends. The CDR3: CASGLVDRSSSYEQYF. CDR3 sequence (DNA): TGTGCTAGTGGTTTGGTAGACAGATCAAGCTCCTACGAGCAGTACTTC.

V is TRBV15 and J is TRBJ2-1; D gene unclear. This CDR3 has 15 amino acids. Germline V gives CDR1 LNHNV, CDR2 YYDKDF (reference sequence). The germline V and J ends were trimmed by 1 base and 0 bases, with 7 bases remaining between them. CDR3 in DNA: TGTGCCACCAGCAGAGGTGGAGCCTCCTACAATGAGCAGTTCTTC. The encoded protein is CATSRGGASYNEQFF. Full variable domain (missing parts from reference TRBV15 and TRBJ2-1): DAMVIQNPRYQVTQFGKPVTLSCSQTLNHNVMYWYQQKSSQAPKLLFHYYDKDFNNEADTPDNFQSRRPNTSFCFLDIRSPGLGDTAMYLCATSRGGASYNEQFFGPGTRLTVL.

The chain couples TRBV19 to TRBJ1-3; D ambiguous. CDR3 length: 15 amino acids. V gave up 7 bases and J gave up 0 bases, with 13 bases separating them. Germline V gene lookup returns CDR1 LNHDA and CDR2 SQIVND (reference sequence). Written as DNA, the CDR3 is TGTGCCAGTAAAAGATCAGTCCTCTCTGGAAACACCATATATTTT. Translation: CASKRSVLSGNTIYF. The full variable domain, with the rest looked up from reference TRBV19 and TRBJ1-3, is DGGITQSPKYLFRKEGQNVTLSCEQNLNHDAMYWYRQDPGQGLRLIYYSQIVNDFQKGDIAEGYSVSREKKESFPLTVTSAQKNPTAFYLCASKRSVLSGNTIYFGEGSWLTVV.

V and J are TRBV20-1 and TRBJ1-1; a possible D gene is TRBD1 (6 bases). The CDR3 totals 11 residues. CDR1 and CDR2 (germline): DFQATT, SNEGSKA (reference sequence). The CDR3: CRQGTKTEAFF. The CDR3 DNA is TGCAGACAGGGCACGAAAACTGAAGCTTTCTTT.

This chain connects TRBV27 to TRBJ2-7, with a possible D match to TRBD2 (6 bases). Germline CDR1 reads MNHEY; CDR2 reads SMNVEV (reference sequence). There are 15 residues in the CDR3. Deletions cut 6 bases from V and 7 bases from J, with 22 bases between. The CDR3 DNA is TGTGCCAGCAGCCATGCGGGGACCGGGGTTTGGGAGCAGTACTTC. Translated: CASSHAGTGVWEQYF.

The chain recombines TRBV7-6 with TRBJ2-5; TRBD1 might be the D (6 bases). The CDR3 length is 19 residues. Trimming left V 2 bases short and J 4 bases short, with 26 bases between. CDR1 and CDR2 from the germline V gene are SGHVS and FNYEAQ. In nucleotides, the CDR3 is TGTGCCAGCAGCTTAAGGCCGCCAAAACGGACAGCTCTGCGAGAGACCCAGTACTTC. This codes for CASSLRPPKRTALRETQYF. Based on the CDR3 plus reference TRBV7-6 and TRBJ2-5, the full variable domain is GAGVSQSPRYKVTKRGQDVALRCDPISGHVSLYWYRQALGQGPEFLTYFNYEAQQDKSGLPNDRFSAERPEGSISTLTIQRTEQRDSAMYRCASSLRPPKRTALRETQYFGPGTRLLVL.

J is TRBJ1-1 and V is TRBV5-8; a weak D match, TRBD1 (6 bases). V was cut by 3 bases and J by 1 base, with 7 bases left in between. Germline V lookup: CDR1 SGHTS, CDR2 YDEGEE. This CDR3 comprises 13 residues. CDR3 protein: CASSWGQNTEAFF. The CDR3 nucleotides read TGTGCCAGCAGCTGGGGACAGAACACTGAAGCTTTCTTT.

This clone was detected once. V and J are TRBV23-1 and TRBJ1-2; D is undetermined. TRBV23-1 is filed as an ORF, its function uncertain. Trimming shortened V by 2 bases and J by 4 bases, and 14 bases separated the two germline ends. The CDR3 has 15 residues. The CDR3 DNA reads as TGCGCCAGCAGTCAACCGGGAGTCCGGGGCTATGGCTACACCTTC. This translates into CASSQPGVRGYGYTF.

CDR3: CASSLGQGAETEAFF. The DNA of the CDR3 is TGTGCCAGCAGCTTGGGACAGGGGGCGGAGACTGAAGCTTTCTTT. The chain couples TRBV7-9 to TRBJ1-1; 12 nucleotides line up with TRBD1. The CDR3 is 15 amino acids. J was trimmed by 5 bases and V by 3 bases; bases with no gene match: 4. Germline-derived CDR1 and CDR2 are SEHNR and FQNEAQ (reference sequence).

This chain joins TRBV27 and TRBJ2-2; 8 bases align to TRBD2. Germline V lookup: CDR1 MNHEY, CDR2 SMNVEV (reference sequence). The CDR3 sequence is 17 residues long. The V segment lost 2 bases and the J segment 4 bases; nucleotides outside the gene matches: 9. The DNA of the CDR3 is TGTGCCAGCAGTTTAAGGCTCAGCAGCGGGGGCACCGGGGAGCTGTTTTTT. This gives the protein CASSLRLSSGGTGELFF.

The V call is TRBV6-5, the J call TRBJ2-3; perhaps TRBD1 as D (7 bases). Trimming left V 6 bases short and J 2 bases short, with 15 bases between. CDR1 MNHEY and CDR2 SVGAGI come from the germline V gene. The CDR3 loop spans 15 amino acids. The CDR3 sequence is CASRRRGQYTDTQYF. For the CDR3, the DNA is TGTGCCAGCAGAAGGAGGGGACAGTACACAGATACGCAGTATTTT.

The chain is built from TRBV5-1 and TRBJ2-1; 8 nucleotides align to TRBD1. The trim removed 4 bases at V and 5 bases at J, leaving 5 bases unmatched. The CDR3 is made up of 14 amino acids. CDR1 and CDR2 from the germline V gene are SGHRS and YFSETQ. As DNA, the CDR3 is TGCGCCAGCAGCCCACCGGGACAGGACAATGAGCAGTTCTTC. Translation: CASSPPGQDNEQFF.

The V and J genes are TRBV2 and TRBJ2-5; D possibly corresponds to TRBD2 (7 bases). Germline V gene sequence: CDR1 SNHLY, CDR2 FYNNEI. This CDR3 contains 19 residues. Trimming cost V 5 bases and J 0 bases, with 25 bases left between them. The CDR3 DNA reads TGTGCCAGCAGTCTCCCCCGCGCGGGGGCTGGTCGGTACCAAGAGACCCAGTACTTC. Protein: CASSLPRAGAGRYQETQYF.

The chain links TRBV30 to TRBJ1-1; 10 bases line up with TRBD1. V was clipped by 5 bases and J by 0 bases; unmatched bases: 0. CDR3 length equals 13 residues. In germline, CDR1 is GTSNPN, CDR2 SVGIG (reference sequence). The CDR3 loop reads CAWDRGLNTEAFF. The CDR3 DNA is TGTGCCTGGGACAGGGGGCTGAACACTGAAGCTTTCTTT.

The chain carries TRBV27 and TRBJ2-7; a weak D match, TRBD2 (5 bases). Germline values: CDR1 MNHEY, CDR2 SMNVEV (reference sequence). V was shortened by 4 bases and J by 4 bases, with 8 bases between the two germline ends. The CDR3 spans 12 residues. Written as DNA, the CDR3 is TGTGCCAGCAGTTGGAGAGGGTACGAGCAGTACTTC. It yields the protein CASSWRGYEQYF.

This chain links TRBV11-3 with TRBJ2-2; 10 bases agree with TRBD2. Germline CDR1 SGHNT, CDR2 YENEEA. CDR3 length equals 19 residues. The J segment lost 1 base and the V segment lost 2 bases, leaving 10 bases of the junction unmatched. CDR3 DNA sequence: TGTGCCAGCAGCTTAACCCTACCGCTAGCGGGGGAGAACACCGGGGAGCTGTTTTTT. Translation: CASSLTLPLAGENTGELFF.

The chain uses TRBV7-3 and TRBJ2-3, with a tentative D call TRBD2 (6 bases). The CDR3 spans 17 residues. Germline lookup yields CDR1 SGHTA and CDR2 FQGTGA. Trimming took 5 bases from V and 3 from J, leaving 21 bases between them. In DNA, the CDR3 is TGTGCCAGCAGCCCCGCCCCTAGAGCGGGCCGTACAGATACGCAGTATTTT. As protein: CASSPAPRAGRTDTQYF.

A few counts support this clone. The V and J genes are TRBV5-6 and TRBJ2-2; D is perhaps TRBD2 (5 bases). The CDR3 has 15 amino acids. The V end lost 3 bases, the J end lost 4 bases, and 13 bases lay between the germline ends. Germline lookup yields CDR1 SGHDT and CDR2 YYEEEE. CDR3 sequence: CASSYARRGTGELFF. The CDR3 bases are TGTGCCAGCAGCTACGCACGTCGGGGCACCGGGGAGCTGTTTTTT.